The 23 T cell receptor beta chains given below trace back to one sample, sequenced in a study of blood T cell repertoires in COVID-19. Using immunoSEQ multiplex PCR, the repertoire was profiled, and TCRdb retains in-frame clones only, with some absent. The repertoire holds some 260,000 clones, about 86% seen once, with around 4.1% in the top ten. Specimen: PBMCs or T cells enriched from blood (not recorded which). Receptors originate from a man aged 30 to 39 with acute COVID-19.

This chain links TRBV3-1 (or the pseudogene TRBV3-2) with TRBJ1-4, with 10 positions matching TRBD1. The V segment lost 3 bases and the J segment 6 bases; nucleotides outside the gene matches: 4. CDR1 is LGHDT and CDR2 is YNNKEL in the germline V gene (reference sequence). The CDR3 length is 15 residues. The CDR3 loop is CASSHYGTGDEKLFF. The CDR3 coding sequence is TGTGCCAGCAGCCACTACGGGACAGGGGATGAAAAACTGTTTTTT.

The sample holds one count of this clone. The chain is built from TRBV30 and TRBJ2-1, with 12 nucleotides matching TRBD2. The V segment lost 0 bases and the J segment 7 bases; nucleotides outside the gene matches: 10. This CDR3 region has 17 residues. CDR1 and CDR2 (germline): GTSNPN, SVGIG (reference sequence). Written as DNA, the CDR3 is TGTGCCTGGAGTGTCACTCCTAGCGGGAGGGCCGTAAATGAGCAGTTCTTC. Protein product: CAWSVTPSGRAVNEQFF. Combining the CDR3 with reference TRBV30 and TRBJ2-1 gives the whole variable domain SQTIHQWPATLVQPVGSPLSLECTVEGTSNPNLYWYRQAAGRGLQLLFYSVGIGQISSEVPQNLSASRPQDRQFILSSKKLLLSDSGFYLCAWSVTPSGRAVNEQFFGPGTRLTVL.

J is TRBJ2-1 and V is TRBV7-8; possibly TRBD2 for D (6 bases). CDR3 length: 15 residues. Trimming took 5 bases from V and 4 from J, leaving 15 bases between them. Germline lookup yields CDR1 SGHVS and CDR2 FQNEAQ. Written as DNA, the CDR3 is TGTGCCAGCAGCCCCCGGTCGGGGGAATACAATGAGCAGTTCTTC. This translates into CASSPRSGEYNEQFF.

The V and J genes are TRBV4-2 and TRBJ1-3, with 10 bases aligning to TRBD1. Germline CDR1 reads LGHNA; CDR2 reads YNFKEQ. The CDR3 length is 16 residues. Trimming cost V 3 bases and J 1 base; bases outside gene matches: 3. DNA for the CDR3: TGTGCCAGCAGCCAGTCGGGACAGGGGTCTGGAAACACCATATATTTT. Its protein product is CASSQSGQGSGNTIYF.

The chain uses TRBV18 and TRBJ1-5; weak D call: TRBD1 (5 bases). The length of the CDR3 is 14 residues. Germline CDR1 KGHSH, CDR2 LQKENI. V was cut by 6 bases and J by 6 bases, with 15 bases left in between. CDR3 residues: CASSGGSWGQPQHF. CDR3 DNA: TGTGCCAGCTCCGGGGGGTCGTGGGGTCAGCCCCAGCATTTT.

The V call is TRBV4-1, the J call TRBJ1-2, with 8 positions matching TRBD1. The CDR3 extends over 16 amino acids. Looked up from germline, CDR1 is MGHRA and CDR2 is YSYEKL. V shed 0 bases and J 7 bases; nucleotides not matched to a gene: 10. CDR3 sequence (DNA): TGCGCCAGCAGCCAAGATCGAGGACAGGGTTACTCTGGCTACACCTTC. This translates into CASSQDRGQGYSGYTF.

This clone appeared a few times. CDR3: CASSSSGSSTGELFF. The CDR3 coding sequence is TGTGCCAGCAGCTCCTCCGGGAGTAGTACCGGGGAGCTGTTTTTT. J is TRBJ2-2 and V is TRBV7-2, with D maybe TRBD2 (6 bases). Germline assignment: CDR1 SGHTA and CDR2 FQGNSA. V shed 4 bases and J shed 5 bases, with 14 bases lying between them. This CDR3 contains 15 residues.

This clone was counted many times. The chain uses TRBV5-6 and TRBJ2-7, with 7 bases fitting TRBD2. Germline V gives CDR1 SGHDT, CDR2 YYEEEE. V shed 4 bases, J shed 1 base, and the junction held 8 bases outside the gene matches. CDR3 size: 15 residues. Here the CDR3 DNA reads TGTGCCAGCAGCGAAGCGCGGGGGTTTTCCTACGAGCAGTACGTC. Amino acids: CASSEARGFSYEQYV.

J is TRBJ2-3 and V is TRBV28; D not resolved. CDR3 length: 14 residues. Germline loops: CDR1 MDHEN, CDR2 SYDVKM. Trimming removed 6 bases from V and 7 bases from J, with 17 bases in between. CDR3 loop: CASRVSKEWYTQYF. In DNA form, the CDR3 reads TGTGCCAGCAGGGTTTCAAAGGAGTGGTATACGCAGTATTTT.

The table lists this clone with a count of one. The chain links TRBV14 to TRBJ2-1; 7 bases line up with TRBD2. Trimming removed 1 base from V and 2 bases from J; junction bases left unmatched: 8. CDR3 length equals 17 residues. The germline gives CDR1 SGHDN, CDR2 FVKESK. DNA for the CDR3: TGTGCCAGCAGCCAAGCAAGGCGGGAGAACCCCTACAATGAGCAGTTCTTC. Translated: CASSQARRENPYNEQFF.

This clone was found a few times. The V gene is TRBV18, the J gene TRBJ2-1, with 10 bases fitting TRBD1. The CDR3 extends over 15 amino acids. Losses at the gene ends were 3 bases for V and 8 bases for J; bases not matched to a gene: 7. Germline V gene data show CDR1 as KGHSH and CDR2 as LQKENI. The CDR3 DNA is TGTGCCAGCTCACCCCCGGGACAGGGGATACATGAGCAGTTCTTC. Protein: CASSPPGQGIHEQFF.

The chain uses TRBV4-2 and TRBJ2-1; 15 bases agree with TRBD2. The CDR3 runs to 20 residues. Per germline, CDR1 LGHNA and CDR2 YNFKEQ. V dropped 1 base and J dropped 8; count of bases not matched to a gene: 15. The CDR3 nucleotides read TGTGCCAGCAGCCAAGGGACTAGCGGGAGGGCCTCGTCAGGTTTCGATGAGCAGTTCTTC. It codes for CASSQGTSGRASSGFDEQFF.

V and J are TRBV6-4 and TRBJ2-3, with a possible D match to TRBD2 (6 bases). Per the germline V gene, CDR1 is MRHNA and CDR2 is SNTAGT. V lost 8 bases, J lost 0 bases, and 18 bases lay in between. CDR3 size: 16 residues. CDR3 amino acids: CASRPGRDSSTDTQYF. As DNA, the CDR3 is TGTGCCAGCCGCCCCGGGCGGGATTCTAGCACAGATACGCAGTATTTT.

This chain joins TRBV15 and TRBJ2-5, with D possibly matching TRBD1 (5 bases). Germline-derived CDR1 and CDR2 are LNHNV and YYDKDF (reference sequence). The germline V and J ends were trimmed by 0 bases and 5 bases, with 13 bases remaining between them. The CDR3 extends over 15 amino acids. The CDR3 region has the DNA TGTGCCACCAGCAGAGATCAGGGTTCTCCGGAGACCCAGTACTTC. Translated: CATSRDQGSPETQYF. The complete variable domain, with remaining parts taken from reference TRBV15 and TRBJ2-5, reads DAMVIQNPRYQVTQFGKPVTLSCSQTLNHNVMYWYQQKSSQAPKLLFHYYDKDFNNEADTPDNFQSRRPNTSFCFLDIRSPGLGDTAMYLCATSRDQGSPETQYFGPGTRLLVL.

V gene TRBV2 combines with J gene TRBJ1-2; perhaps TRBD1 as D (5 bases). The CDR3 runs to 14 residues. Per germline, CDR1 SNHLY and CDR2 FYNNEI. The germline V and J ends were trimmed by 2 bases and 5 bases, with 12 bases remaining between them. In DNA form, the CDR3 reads TGTGCCAGCAGTGAAAAGGGGAATATGTATGGCTACACCTTC. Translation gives CASSEKGNMYGYTF.

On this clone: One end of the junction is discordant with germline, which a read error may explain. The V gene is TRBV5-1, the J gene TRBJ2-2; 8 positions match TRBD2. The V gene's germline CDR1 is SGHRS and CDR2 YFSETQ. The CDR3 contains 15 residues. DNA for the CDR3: TGTGCCAGCAGCCCCGGGACTAGTCGATTCGGGGAGCTGTTTTTT. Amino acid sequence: CASSPGTSRFGELFF.

CDR3 coding DNA: TGTGCCAGCTATTTACAGGGGATGCCTAATGAAAAACTGTTTTTT. Translated, it gives CASYLQGMPNEKLFF. The gene calls are TRBV2 and TRBJ1-4; TRBD1 matches at 7 bases. Germline CDR1 reads SNHLY; CDR2 reads FYNNEI. V shed 8 bases and J 3 bases; nucleotides not matched to a gene: 9. The length of the CDR3 is 15 residues.

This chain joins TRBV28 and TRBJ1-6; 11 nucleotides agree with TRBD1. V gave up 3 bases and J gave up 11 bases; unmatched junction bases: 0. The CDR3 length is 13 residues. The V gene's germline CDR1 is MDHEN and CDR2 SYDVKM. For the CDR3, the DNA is TGTGCCAGCAGTTTGGGACAGGGGGCACCCCTCCACTTT. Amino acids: CASSLGQGAPLHF.

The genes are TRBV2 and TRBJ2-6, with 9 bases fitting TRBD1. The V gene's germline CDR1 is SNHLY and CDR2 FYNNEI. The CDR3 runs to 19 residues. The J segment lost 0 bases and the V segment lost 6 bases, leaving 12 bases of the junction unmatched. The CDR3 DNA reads TGTGCCAGCAGGAACAGGGGGCGCGCTATGAGCTCTGGGGCCAACGTCCTGACTTTC. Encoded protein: CASRNRGRAMSSGANVLTF.

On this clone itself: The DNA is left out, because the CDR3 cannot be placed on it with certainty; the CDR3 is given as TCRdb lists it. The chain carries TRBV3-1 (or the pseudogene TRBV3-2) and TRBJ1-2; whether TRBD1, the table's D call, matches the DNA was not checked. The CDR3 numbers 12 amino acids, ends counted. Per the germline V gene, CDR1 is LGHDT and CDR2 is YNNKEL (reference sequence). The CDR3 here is CASSQWGEGASF.

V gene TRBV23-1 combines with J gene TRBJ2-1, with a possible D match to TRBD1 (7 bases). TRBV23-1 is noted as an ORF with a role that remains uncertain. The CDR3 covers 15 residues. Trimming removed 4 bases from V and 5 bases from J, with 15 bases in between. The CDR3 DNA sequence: TGCGCCAGCAGTCCCTTGGAGGGACAGCACAATGAGCAGTTCTTC. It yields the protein CASSPLEGQHNEQFF.

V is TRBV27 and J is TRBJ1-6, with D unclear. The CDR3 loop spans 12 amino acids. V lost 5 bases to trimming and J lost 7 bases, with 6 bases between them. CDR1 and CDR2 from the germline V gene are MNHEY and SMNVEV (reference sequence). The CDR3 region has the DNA TGTGCCAGCAGTCTCCTGAATTCACCCCTCCACTTT. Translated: CASSLLNSPLHF.

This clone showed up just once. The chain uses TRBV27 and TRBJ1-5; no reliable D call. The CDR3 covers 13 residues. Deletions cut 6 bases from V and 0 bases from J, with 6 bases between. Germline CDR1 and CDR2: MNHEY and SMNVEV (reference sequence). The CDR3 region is CASRLYSNQPQHF. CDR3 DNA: TGTGCCAGCAGACTATATAGCAATCAGCCCCAGCATTTT.